A selection of T cell receptor beta chains follows, all from one sample in a study of Ad26.COV2.S vaccination and SARS-CoV-2 variants. Sequenced by immunoSEQ multiplex PCR; TCRdb stores in-frame clones only, minus some. The sample carries 300,000 to 450,000 clones, under 95% recorded once. The sequencing here drew on peripheral blood, taken after recovery from COVID-19. Receptors were obtained from a human donor who had recovered from COVID-19. CDR3s include the opening cysteine and the closing phenylalanine or tryptophan. A D gene is named only where the DNA matches it firmly. The size field is filled for only some rows; it gives once, few, many or a size class.

clone_size	v_call	j_call	d_call	cdr3_nt	cdr3_aa
-	TRBV6-2/TRBV6-3	TRBJ2-2	-	TGTGCCAGCAGTCGGCCACATAGTAGGAGGGACACCGGGGAGCTGTTTTTT	CASSRPHSRRDTGELFF
-	TRBV25-1	TRBJ2-1	-	TGTGCCAGCAGTGATTGGCTCGACTCGTTCTTC	CASSDWLDSFF
-	TRBV5-1	TRBJ2-2	-	TGCGCCAGCAGTTCCAGGGGCGGGGAGCTGTTTTTT	CASSSRGGELFF
-	TRBV14	TRBJ1-1	TRBD1	TGTGCCAGCAGCCAGCGACAGGGGTACACTGAAGCTTTCTTT	CASSQRQGYTEAFF
-	TRBV24-1	TRBJ2-7	-	TGTGCCACCAGTGACCCGGCCGGGACACTGATCTACGAGCAGTACTTC	CATSDPAGTLIYEQYF
-	TRBV5-1	TRBJ2-1	-	TGCGCCAGCAGCAGCCTAGGGGCTTACAATGAGCAGTTCTTC	CASSSLGAYNEQFF
-	TRBV19	TRBJ2-3	-	TGTGCCAGTAGTATTCTCCACCCAGGCACAGATACGCAGTATTTT	CASSILHPGTDTQYF
once	TRBV10-1	TRBJ1-1	-	TGCGCCAGCAGTTTCCACAGGGTGAGGGGATTGAACACTGAAGCTTTCTTT	CASSFHRVRGLNTEAFF
-	TRBV29-1	TRBJ1-2	-	TGCAGCGTTGAACGAGCGGGGGATGGCTACACCTTC	CSVERAGDGYTF
-	TRBV4-1	TRBJ2-1	-	TGCGCCAGCAGCCAAGAAGAGCGGCCGGGGGGCCACAATGAGCAGTTCTTC	CASSQEERPGGHNEQFF
-	TRBV5-6	TRBJ1-1	-	TGTGCCAGCAGCCTTTGGACGGGACCGAACACTGAAGCTTTCTTT	CASSLWTGPNTEAFF
-	TRBV6-2/TRBV6-3	TRBJ1-1	-	TGTGCCAGCAGTTCTCCCTGGGGAGACAAGGGGCTCGCATCGAAGAACACTGAAGCTTTCTTT	CASSSPWGDKGLASKNTEAFF
-	TRBV27	TRBJ2-2	-	TGTGCCAGCGCAACGCGAGGGAACACCGGGGAGCTGTTTTTT	CASATRGNTGELFF
-	TRBV27	TRBJ1-1	TRBD1	TGTGCCAGCAGTTTGACAGGGTGGAACACTGAAGCTTTCTTT	CASSLTGWNTEAFF
-	TRBV5-6	TRBJ1-2	-	TGTGCCAGCAGCTTGAGAGGCAGGGTATATGGCTACACCTTC	CASSLRGRVYGYTF
-	TRBV15	TRBJ2-3	TRBD1	TGTGCCACCAGCAGGAGAGGACAGGGAACAGATACGCAGTATTTT	CATSRRGQGTDTQYF
-	TRBV5-1	TRBJ2-1	TRBD1	TGCGCCAGCAGCAGAGACCCGGTGGGGACAGGGGATTTCGATGAGCAGTTCTTC	CASSRDPVGTGDFDEQFF
-	TRBV7-2	TRBJ1-5	-	TGTGCCAGCAGCTTACAGGGCGGTCAGCCCCAGCATTTT	CASSLQGGQPQHF
-	TRBV27	TRBJ1-1	-	TGTGCCAGCAGTTCCCACCCTGACAGGATTGAAGCTTTCTTT	CASSSHPDRIEAFF
once	TRBV5-4	TRBJ2-7	-	TGTGCCAGCAGCTTGGACGTGAGGGTTGGGGACGAGCAGTACTTC	CASSLDVRVGDEQYF
-	TRBV6-5	TRBJ2-7	-	TGTGCCAGCAGTTACGCCGGGGGAGCGACCGGGCAGTACTTC	CASSYAGGATGQYF
-	TRBV27	TRBJ1-1	TRBD1	TGTGCCAGCAGGAGGCTGCAGGGGGGTTTTTCTGAAGCTTTCTTT	CASRRLQGGFSEAFF
-	TRBV3-1/TRBV3-2	TRBJ2-5	-	TGTGCCAGCAGCCAAGAAGGCTTAGAGACCCAGTACTTC	CASSQEGLETQYF
-	TRBV27	TRBJ2-5	-	TGTGCCAGCAGAGACCCCCGGGAGACCCAGTACTTC	CASRDPRETQYF
-	TRBV12-5	TRBJ2-3	TRBD2	TGTGCTAGTGGTTTGGTACGGGGGAGGGGTGTAGATACGCAGTATTTT	CASGLVRGRGVDTQYF
-	TRBV7-9	TRBJ2-7	-	TGTGCCAGCAGCGCCCCGGGACGCAAAGAGGGCTACGAGCAGTACTTC	CASSAPGRKEGYEQYF
once	TRBV6-2/TRBV6-3	TRBJ2-3	TRBD1	TGTGCCAGCAGTAAACGACAGGGTTCGAGAAATACGCAGTATTTT	CASSKRQGSRNTQYF
-	TRBV6-5	TRBJ1-1	-	TGTGCCAGCAGCCGTAGGGTTGACACTGAAGCTTTCTTT	CASSRRVDTEAFF
-	TRBV6-4	TRBJ2-7	TRBD1	TGTGCCAGCAGTGGCTGGGACAGACACTACGAGCAGTACTTC	CASSGWDRHYEQYF
-	TRBV23-1	TRBJ2-7	-	TGCGCCAGCAGTCCCTGGACAGTAGCCTACGAGCAGTACTTC	CASSPWTVAYEQYF
few	TRBV7-2	TRBJ1-2	-	TGTGCCAGCAGCTTTACGGAGAACTATGGCTACACCTTC	CASSFTENYGYTF
-	TRBV2	TRBJ2-7	-	TGTGCCAGCATGATGGCAGCCAGCTCCTACGAGCAGTACTTC	CASMMAASSYEQYF
-	TRBV5-5	TRBJ2-7	TRBD1	TGTGCCAGCAGCCTCCGGGACAGGGGCTACGAGCAGTACTTC	CASSLRDRGYEQYF
once	TRBV6-5	TRBJ2-7	TRBD2	TGTGCCAGCAGTCAACTAGCGGGCGCCTACGAGCAGTACTTC	CASSQLAGAYEQYF
-	TRBV27	TRBJ1-3	-	TGTGCCAGCAGTTTGCCTTCTAGAGCGAGCTCTGGAAACACCATATATTTT	CASSLPSRASSGNTIYF
-	TRBV2	TRBJ1-1	-	TGTGCCAGCCCACTAGGAGGCAGGGCCCCTGAAGCTTTCTTT	CASPLGGRAPEAFF
-	TRBV12-3/TRBV12-4	TRBJ1-2	-	TGTGCCAGCAGTTTAAGGCTCTATGGCTACACCTTC	CASSLRLYGYTF
once	TRBV19	TRBJ1-4	-	TGTGCCAGTAGTATCACCGGGACCGAGAGAAAACTGTTTTTT	CASSITGTERKLFF